Below, 27 T cell receptor beta chains from the same sample are listed, as sequenced in a study of blood T cell repertoires in COVID-19. Produced via immunoSEQ multiplex PCR; TCRdb's table is partial and in-frame only. The sample lists around 87,000 clones; approximately 90% were seen once. The specimen was peripheral blood. The receptors derive from a middle-aged man with acute or convalescent COVID-19.

V gene TRBV7-2 combines with J gene TRBJ2-5; 12 positions agree with TRBD2. The V gene end was trimmed by 4 bases and the J gene end by 5 bases; junction bases not matched to a gene: 17. The CDR3 totals 19 residues. The V gene's germline CDR1 is SGHTA and CDR2 FQGNSA. CDR3 sequence (DNA): TGTGCCAGCAGCTCCAGTTGGGGAACCGGGACTAGCGGGCGGGAGACCCAGTACTTC. It codes for CASSSSWGTGTSGRETQYF.

The V call is TRBV5-8, the J call TRBJ1-1, with a possible D match to TRBD1 (5 bases). This CDR3 region has 14 residues. V was shortened by 6 bases and J by 1 base, with 13 bases between the two germline ends. The germline gives CDR1 SGHTS, CDR2 YDEGEE. The CDR3 DNA is TGTGCCAGCACGTACCATGACAGGAACACTGAAGCTTTCTTT. It specifies CASTYHDRNTEAFF.

The DNA for the CDR3 is TGCGCCAGCAGCCAATCCGGGACAGGGGTCGGGGATACGCAGTATTTT. This gives the protein CASSQSGTGVGDTQYF. The chain recombines TRBV4-1 with TRBJ2-3, with 10 bases aligning to TRBD1. CDR3 size: 16 residues. Germline values: CDR1 MGHRA, CDR2 YSYEKL. After removal of 2 bases from V and 6 bases from J, the junction contained 8 bases not matched to a gene.

This chain connects TRBV7-3 to TRBJ1-1; D perhaps matches TRBD1 (5 bases). Trimming removed 2 bases at V and 7 bases at J, with 23 bases between. Looked up from germline, CDR1 is SGHTA and CDR2 is FQGTGA. The CDR3 length is 17 residues. The CDR3 bases are TGTGCCAGCAGCTTATTTGGGCGGTGGGTTCAGGGCGATGAAGCTTTCTTT. The encoded protein is CASSLFGRWVQGDEAFF.

The CDR3: CASSSRTGGLSGYTF. The DNA of the CDR3 is TGTGCCAGCAGCTCCAGGACAGGGGGCTTGAGTGGCTACACCTTC. This chain links TRBV7-3 with TRBJ1-2, with 11 positions matching TRBD1. Germline values: CDR1 SGHTA, CDR2 FQGTGA. Germline trimming cut 4 bases from V and 7 bases from J; bases unmatched to any gene: 8. This CDR3 contains 15 residues.

V and J are TRBV6-5 and TRBJ1-6; TRBD1 is a possible D gene (6 bases). Germline V gene sequence: CDR1 MNHEY, CDR2 SVGAGI. Trimming pared 0 bases from V and 3 bases from J, leaving 9 bases between. The CDR3 length is 16 residues. CDR3 sequence (DNA): TGTGCCAGCAGTTACTCGGGGACAATCTATAATTCACCCCTCCACTTT. It codes for CASSYSGTIYNSPLHF.

This rearrangement joins TRBV7-2 to TRBJ2-5; D perhaps matches TRBD2 (6 bases). Germline V gene data show CDR1 as SGHTA and CDR2 as FQGNSA. Trimming stripped 0 bases from V and 5 bases from J, with 19 bases between. CDR3 size: 17 residues. CDR3 loop: CASSLALVRGGKETQYF. The CDR3 DNA follows: TGTGCCAGCAGCTTAGCGCTTGTGCGGGGCGGTAAGGAGACCCAGTACTTC. The full variable domain, in which reference TRBV7-2 and TRBJ2-5 provide the parts outside the CDR3, is GAGVSQSPSNKVTEKGKDVELRCDPISGHTALYWYRQSLGQGLEFLIYFQGNSAPDKSGLPSDRFSAERTGGSVSTLTIQRTQQEDSAVYLCASSLALVRGGKETQYFGPGTRLLVL.

V and J are TRBV4-1 and TRBJ1-3; D unresolved. Trimming stripped 4 bases from V and 3 bases from J, with 19 bases between. This CDR3 spans 17 amino acids. Per the germline V gene, CDR1 is MGHRA and CDR2 is YSYEKL. The CDR3 protein is CASSLEGWPSRGNTIYF. In nucleotides, the CDR3 is TGCGCCAGCAGCCTTGAGGGCTGGCCGTCACGTGGAAACACCATATATTTT.

The V and J genes are TRBV6-1 and TRBJ2-3, with D possibly matching TRBD2 (5 bases). Germline V lookup: CDR1 MNHNS, CDR2 SASEGT. The CDR3 has 16 residues. The ends were cut back, 1 base at V and 1 base at J, with 12 bases in the middle. CDR3 in amino acids: CASSEVLASRTDTQYF. CDR3 DNA sequence: TGTGCCAGCAGTGAAGTGTTAGCGAGCCGCACAGATACGCAGTATTTT.

The chain carries TRBV30 and TRBJ2-3; D gene unclear. Germline CDR1 GTSNPN, CDR2 SVGIG (reference sequence). Trimming took off 2 bases at V and 10 bases at J, with 7 bases between the two ends. The CDR3 is 10 residues long. The CDR3 spells CAWSHQAQYF. The DNA of the CDR3 is TGTGCCTGGAGTCACCAGGCGCAGTATTTT.

The V call is TRBV6-5, the J call TRBJ2-5; 11 nucleotides match TRBD2. Trimming cost V 6 bases and J 4 bases; bases outside gene matches: 4. The CDR3 totals 14 residues. Germline V gene data show CDR1 as MNHEY and CDR2 as SVGAGI. This chain's CDR3 is CASRGLAARETQYF. The DNA of the CDR3 is TGTGCCAGCAGGGGACTAGCGGCGAGAGAGACCCAGTACTTC.

The chain carries TRBV3-1 (or the pseudogene TRBV3-2) and TRBJ1-3, with D unclear. Per the germline V gene, CDR1 is LGHDT and CDR2 is YNNKEL (reference sequence). The CDR3 is 19 amino acids. V was pared by 2 bases and J by 1 base, with 21 bases between. The chain's CDR3 is CASSQRTGRGVNSGNTIYF. CDR3 nucleotides: TGTGCCAGCAGCCAAAGAACGGGTAGAGGAGTTAATTCTGGAAACACCATATATTTT.

The rearrangement joins TRBV5-5 to TRBJ1-6, with D uncertain. Trimming removed 0 bases at V and 7 bases at J, with 5 bases between. This CDR3 has 13 residues. CDR1 is SGHKS, CDR2 YYEKEE, per germline (reference sequence). CDR3 coding DNA: TGTGCCAGCAGCTTGGTAGAGAATTCACCCCTCCACTTT. Its translation: CASSLVENSPLHF.

V gene TRBV7-2 combines with J gene TRBJ2-7; 10 bases are shared with TRBD2. CDR3 length: 15 residues. The junction had 9 bases not matched to a gene; V was cut back by 7 bases and J by 3 bases. Germline V CDR1 and CDR2: SGHTA, FQGNSA. CDR3 sequence (DNA): TGTGCCAGCACCCTCCCCCAGCGGGGGGGCTACGAGCAGTACTTC. It is translated as CASTLPQRGGYEQYF. Variable domain in full (rest from reference TRBV7-2 and TRBJ2-7): GAGVSQSPSNKVTEKGKDVELRCDPISGHTALYWYRQSLGQGLEFLIYFQGNSAPDKSGLPSDRFSAERTGGSVSTLTIQRTQQEDSAVYLCASTLPQRGGYEQYFGPGTRLTVT.

The gene calls are TRBV30 and TRBJ1-5; D possibly corresponds to TRBD1 (5 bases). The CDR3 is made up of 12 amino acids. Trimming removed 8 bases from V and 9 bases from J, with 17 bases in between. Germline V gene lookup returns CDR1 GTSNPN and CDR2 SVGIG (reference sequence). The CDR3 region is CAPGLRPSPQHF. The CDR3 coding sequence is TGTGCCCCGGGACTTCGTCCCTCGCCCCAGCATTTT.

The rearrangement uses TRBV11-2 and TRBJ2-2; 9 nucleotides align to TRBD2. Germline CDR1 and CDR2: SGHAT and FQNNGV. The CDR3 runs to 17 residues. With 4 bases clipped from V and 1 base from J, the junction kept 7 bases outside the gene matches. CDR3 DNA sequence: TGTGCCAGCAGCTATATTAGCGGGGGCCGGAACACCGGGGAGCTGTTTTTT. Translation: CASSYISGGRNTGELFF. The variable domain in full, completed from reference TRBV11-2 and TRBJ2-2, reads EAGVAQSPRYKIIEKRQSVAFWCNPISGHATLYWYQQILGQGPKLLIQFQNNGVVDDSQLPKDRFSAERLKGVDSTLKIQPAKLEDSAVYLCASSYISGGRNTGELFFGEGSRLTVL.

The chain links TRBV7-9 to TRBJ2-5; D remains unclear. V was cut by 3 bases and J by 5 bases, with 7 bases left in between. This CDR3 is built from 12 residues. Per the germline V gene, CDR1 is SEHNR and CDR2 is FQNEAQ (reference sequence). In DNA, the CDR3 is TGTGCCAGCAGCTTCATGAGCGAGACCCAGTACTTC. The encoded protein is CASSFMSETQYF. Full variable domain (rest looked up from reference TRBV7-9 and TRBJ2-5): DTGVSQNPRHKITKRGQNVTFRCDPISEHNRLYWYRQTLGQGPEFLTYFQNEAQLEKSRLLSDRFSAERPKGSFSTLEIQRTEQGDSAMYLCASSFMSETQYFGPGTRLLVL.

In its sample, this clone was seen once. The gene calls are TRBV20-1 and TRBJ1-2, with unresolved D. V lost 3 bases to trimming and J lost 4 bases, with 9 bases between them. Germline loops: CDR1 DFQATT, CDR2 SNEGSKA (reference sequence). The CDR3 runs 12 residues. The DNA for the CDR3 is TGCAGTGCTAGTGCATGGAGCTATGGCTACACCTTC. It specifies CSASAWSYGYTF.

The CDR3 DNA reads TGTGCCAGCAGCTTGTGGGGGCGCAGCACCGGGGAGCTGTTTTTT. It codes for CASSLWGRSTGELFF. The V call is TRBV5-5, the J call TRBJ2-2; TRBD1 might be the D (6 bases). CDR1 and CDR2 from the germline V gene are SGHKS and YYEKEE (reference sequence). The CDR3 loop spans 15 amino acids. Trimming shortened V by 1 base and J by 4 bases, and 11 bases separated the two germline ends.

J is TRBJ1-1 and V is TRBV3-1 (or the pseudogene TRBV3-2); D call uncertain. Germline V gives CDR1 LGHDT, CDR2 YNNKEL (reference sequence). The V gene lost 2 bases and the J gene lost 5 bases, with 9 bases spanning the gap. The CDR3 runs to 13 residues. CDR3 in amino acids: CASSQLSGTEAFF. The CDR3 DNA is TGTGCCAGCAGCCAATTGTCGGGGACTGAAGCTTTCTTT.

The chain recombines TRBV5-1 with TRBJ2-3; 11 bases fit TRBD2. The germline V gene has CDR1 SGHRS and CDR2 YFSETQ. Trimming took 6 bases from V and 5 from J; bases not matched to a gene: 5. The length of the CDR3 is 14 residues. For the CDR3, the DNA is TGCGCCAGCAATAGCGGGGGGGCAGTAGATACGCAGTATTTT. It is translated as CASNSGGAVDTQYF.

The chain joins TRBV7-9 to TRBJ1-1; D remains ambiguous. CDR1 is SEHNR, CDR2 FQNEAQ, per germline (reference sequence). This CDR3 has 13 residues. Trimming shortened V by 3 bases and J by 4 bases, and 9 bases separated the two germline ends. CDR3: CASSFETGTEAFF. The CDR3 nucleotides read TGTGCCAGCAGCTTCGAAACGGGCACTGAAGCTTTCTTT.

This rearrangement joins TRBV29-1 to TRBJ2-5; D might be TRBD2 (5 bases). Germline CDR1 is SQVTM and CDR2 is ANQGSEA. This CDR3 contains 12 residues. V shed 4 bases and J shed 5 bases, with 11 bases lying between them. This CDR3 reads CSVGPGSETQYF. The CDR3 DNA follows: TGCAGCGTTGGCCCGGGGAGCGAGACCCAGTACTTC.

The chain couples TRBV7-8 to TRBJ2-7; D remains ambiguous. Germline V gene lookup returns CDR1 SGHVS and CDR2 FQNEAQ. V shed 2 bases and J shed 0 bases, with 14 bases lying between them. This CDR3 comprises 16 residues. CDR3 amino acids: CASSLTRYDNSYEQYF. CDR3 nucleotide sequence: TGTGCCAGCAGCTTAACACGATATGACAACTCCTACGAGCAGTACTTC.

A few counts support this clone. The rearrangement joins TRBV29-1 to TRBJ2-1, with D possibly matching TRBD2 (6 bases). This CDR3 is built from 12 residues. CDR1 is SQVTM and CDR2 is ANQGSEA in the germline V gene. The V end was cut by 6 bases, the J end by 7 bases, with 13 bases between. The CDR3 DNA is TGCAGCGTAATCTATAGCGGAAATGAGCAGTTCTTC. Translation gives CSVIYSGNEQFF.

The chain joins TRBV10-3 to TRBJ1-2; no clear D. This CDR3 has 13 residues. V lost 0 bases to trimming and J lost 2 bases, with 4 bases between them. From germline, CDR1 is ENHRY and CDR2 SYGVKD. CDR3 sequence: CAISESENYGYTF. The DNA for the CDR3 is TGTGCCATCAGTGAGTCGGAGAACTATGGCTACACCTTC.

The V gene is TRBV28, the J gene TRBJ1-2, with D perhaps TRBD1 (6 bases). CDR3 length: 14 amino acids. V was pared by 7 bases and J by 2 bases, with 14 bases between. Germline CDR1 is MDHEN and CDR2 is SYDVKM. The CDR3 DNA follows: TGTGCCAGCAACATTGGCAGGGGAAACTATGGCTACACCTTC. Its translation is CASNIGRGNYGYTF.